The 19 T cell receptor beta chains below were found in one sample sequenced in a study of T cell repertoires in cytomegalovirus infection. TCRdb used MiXCR to reprocess the reads, holding one entry per CDR3 protein. This sample yields roughly 310,000 distinct CDR3 sequences, of which roughly a sixth are seen a single time; around 12% belongs to the top ten. Sequenced: PBMCs. The receptors shown here come from a human donor in good health (CMV status not recorded). Some clones in this sample may be carry-over from other donors' samples.

This clonotype showed up many times. The V gene is TRBV7-2, the J gene TRBJ2-5; D ambiguous. Looked up from germline, CDR1 is SGHTA and CDR2 is FQGNSA. This CDR3 is 14 amino acids long. V was cut by 3 bases and J by 2 bases, with 10 bases left in between. CDR3: CASSFYVLQETQYF. CDR3 in DNA: TGTGCCAGCAGCTTCTACGTGTTACAAGAGACCCAGTACTTC.

The sample holds many counts of this clonotype. The V gene is TRBV28, the J gene TRBJ2-7, with D uncertain. The CDR3 runs to 15 residues. The germline V gene has CDR1 MDHEN and CDR2 SYDVKM. Trimming left V 6 bases short and J 0 bases short, with 15 bases between. The CDR3 loop is CASSLATASSYEQYF. CDR3 sequence (DNA): TGTGCCAGCAGCTTGGCGACGGCGAGCTCCTACGAGCAGTACTTC.

This clonotype has more than one count but fewer than ten. The rearrangement uses TRBV28 and TRBJ2-5; TRBD2 matches at 7 bases. Trimming took 5 bases from V and 2 from J; bases not matched to a gene: 17. Germline CDR1 MDHEN, CDR2 SYDVKM. CDR3 length: 18 residues. CDR3 residues: CASSRDGGIRSWQETQYF. CDR3 in DNA: TGTGCCAGCAGTCGGGACGGGGGGATCCGTAGTTGGCAAGAGACCCAGTACTTC.

This clonotype was detected many times. The chain joins TRBV7-8 to TRBJ2-5; tentatively, D is TRBD2 (5 bases). Trimming shortened V by 5 bases and J by 5 bases, and 15 bases separated the two germline ends. Per germline, CDR1 SGHVS and CDR2 FQNEAQ. This CDR3 is built from 14 residues. The CDR3 DNA reads as TGTGCCAGCAGCGCGGGCCCCGGCGGGGAGACCCAGTACTTC. This codes for CASSAGPGGETQYF.

This clonotype occurred a few times. V usage is TRBV6-1 and J usage is TRBJ1-4, with 7 nucleotides matching TRBD1. The V gene end was trimmed by 8 bases and the J gene end by 7 bases; junction bases not matched to a gene: 16. This CDR3 is built from 16 residues. Germline assignment: CDR1 MNHNS and CDR2 SASEGT. This CDR3 reads CASSTRTRQGSEKLFF. CDR3 in DNA: TGTGCCAGCTCAACAAGGACCCGACAGGGCAGTGAAAAACTGTTTTTT.

This clonotype was seen a handful of times. The V call is TRBV25-1, the J call TRBJ1-4; D unclear. The CDR3 sequence is 15 residues long. V was cut by 5 bases and J by 4 bases, with 14 bases left in between. The germline CDR1 and CDR2 sequences are MGHDK and SYGVNS. CDR3 amino acids: CASSSKFDGNEKLFF. CDR3 bases: TGTGCCAGCAGTTCGAAATTTGACGGTAATGAAAAACTGTTTTTT.

The chain carries TRBV18 and TRBJ1-1, with D unresolved. This CDR3 has 14 amino acids. CDR1 is KGHSH, CDR2 LQKENI, per germline. The V and J ends lost 3 bases and 1 base respectively, with 9 bases between them. The CDR3 DNA reads TGTGCCAGCTCACCCAATCTACAGAACACTGAAGCTTTCTTT. It translates to CASSPNLQNTEAFF. The complete variable domain, with remaining parts taken from reference TRBV18 and TRBJ1-1, reads NAGVMQNPRHLVRRRGQEARLRCSPMKGHSHVYWYRQLPEEGLKFMVYLQKENIIDESGMPKERFSAEFPKEGPSILRIQQVVRGDSAAYFCASSPNLQNTEAFFGQGTRLTVV.

In this sample, this clonotype turned up many times. V and J are TRBV6-1 and TRBJ2-5; 10 positions match TRBD1. Germline V lookup: CDR1 MNHNS, CDR2 SASEGT. V trimming: 10 bases; J trimming: 5 bases; junction bases outside the gene matches: 7. The CDR3 is made up of 13 amino acids. The CDR3 bases are TGTGCCACAAGACAGGGGGCTAGGGAGACCCAGTACTTC. This codes for CATRQGARETQYF.

This sequence joins TRBV20-1 and TRBJ2-3; D might be TRBD2 (5 bases). The length of the CDR3 is 16 residues. Germline CDR1 is DFQATT and CDR2 is SNEGSKA (reference sequence). V lost 0 bases to trimming and J lost 0 bases, with 13 bases between them. In DNA form, the CDR3 reads TGCAGTGCTAGAGACCCCGGGGTCAGTAGCACAGATACGCAGTATTTT. Residues: CSARDPGVSSTDTQYF.

The V and J genes are TRBV28 and TRBJ1-2, with D unclear. CDR3 length equals 12 residues. Trimming cost V 6 bases and J 8 bases, with 13 bases left between them. The germline gives CDR1 MDHEN, CDR2 SYDVKM. The DNA of the CDR3 is TGTGCCAGCAGCCTGTCCGAACGAGGCTACACCTTC. Its translation: CASSLSERGYTF.

This clonotype showed up just once. The V call is TRBV2, the J call TRBJ2-1, with D perhaps matching TRBD2 (5 bases). Germline-derived CDR1 and CDR2 are SNHLY and FYNNEI. This CDR3 has 15 amino acids. Between the trimmed V and J ends, which lost 4 bases and 6 bases, there was a span of 16 bases. The DNA of the CDR3 is TGTGCCAGCAGTGTTGGATTTGGGGAGTCCAATGAGCAGTTCTTC. Residues: CASSVGFGESNEQFF.

This clonotype was seen a handful of times. The chain employs TRBV6-2 or TRBV6-3 and TRBJ1-5; 10 bases line up with TRBD1. The CDR3 consists of 14 residues. V lost 6 bases and J lost 6; bases outside the gene matches: 5. Per the germline V gene, CDR1 is MNHEY and CDR2 is SVGEGT. The CDR3 DNA sequence: TGTGCCAGCAGCCGGGACAGGGGTACTCAGCCCCAGCATTTT. This sequence encodes CASSRDRGTQPQHF.

This chain joins TRBV6-2 or TRBV6-3 and TRBJ1-5; 8 bases are shared with TRBD1. V trimming: 5 bases; J trimming: 6 bases; junction bases outside the gene matches: 9. The length of the CDR3 is 15 residues. Germline lookup yields CDR1 MNHEY and CDR2 SVGEGT. This chain's CDR3 is CASSDRTGSSQPQHF. The CDR3 DNA follows: TGTGCCAGCAGTGATCGGACAGGGTCGAGTCAGCCCCAGCATTTT.

There are a few counts of this clonotype. V usage is TRBV4-1 and J usage is TRBJ2-5, with 10 bases identical to TRBD2. Germline trimming cut 4 bases from V and 2 bases from J; bases unmatched to any gene: 7. The CDR3 runs to 16 residues. Germline V gene data show CDR1 as MGHRA and CDR2 as YSYEKL. CDR3: CASSLVGLAVQETQYF. The CDR3 nucleotides are TGCGCCAGCAGCCTAGTAGGACTAGCGGTACAAGAGACCCAGTACTTC.

This clonotype was detected a few times. The chain employs TRBV28 and TRBJ2-1; no clear D gene. The CDR3 runs 10 residues. From germline, CDR1 is MDHEN and CDR2 SYDVKM. V lost 5 bases to trimming and J lost 10 bases, with 6 bases between them. Written as DNA, the CDR3 is TGTGCCAGCAGTCGGACGGAGCAGTTCTTC. This gives the protein CASSRTEQFF.

This clonotype was picked up many times. The chain is built from TRBV12-3 or TRBV12-4 and TRBJ2-7; the match to TRBD1 covers 8 bases. Losses at the gene ends were 6 bases for V and 6 bases for J; bases not matched to a gene: 10. The CDR3 contains 14 residues. The CDR3 DNA is TGTGCCAGCAGAAGGACAGGGAGTTCATTCGAGCAGTACTTC. This encodes CASRRTGSSFEQYF.

The chain carries TRBV9 and TRBJ2-5; 7 bases map to TRBD2. Looked up from germline, CDR1 is SGDLS and CDR2 is YYNGEE. The CDR3 is made up of 15 amino acids. V shed 0 bases and J 5 bases; nucleotides not matched to a gene: 7. CDR3 bases: TGTGCCAGCAGCGTAGGAGCGAGGGGAGGGGAGACCCAGTACTTC. It specifies CASSVGARGGETQYF.

About this clonotype itself: A much larger clonotype is one base distant, so this may be a read error. The rearrangement joins TRBV7-2 to TRBJ1-1, with a tentative D call TRBD1 (6 bases). The V gene lost 1 base and the J gene lost 6 bases, with 6 bases spanning the gap. Germline-derived CDR1 and CDR2 are SGHTA and FQGNSA. The CDR3 runs to 12 residues. The CDR3 region is CASSLGGPEAFF. The CDR3 DNA sequence: TGTGCCAGCAGCTTAGGGGGGCCTGAAGCTTTCTTT.

This clonotype has a handful of counts. V is TRBV6-6 and J is TRBJ1-5, with D hard to call. The CDR3 spans 15 residues. Germline assignment: CDR1 MNHNY and CDR2 SVGAGI (reference sequence). The ends were cut back, 5 bases at V and 0 bases at J, with 11 bases in the middle. The CDR3 DNA follows: TGTGCCAGCAGTGGCCCCTTGGGTAGCAATCAGCCCCAGCATTTT. This encodes CASSGPLGSNQPQHF.